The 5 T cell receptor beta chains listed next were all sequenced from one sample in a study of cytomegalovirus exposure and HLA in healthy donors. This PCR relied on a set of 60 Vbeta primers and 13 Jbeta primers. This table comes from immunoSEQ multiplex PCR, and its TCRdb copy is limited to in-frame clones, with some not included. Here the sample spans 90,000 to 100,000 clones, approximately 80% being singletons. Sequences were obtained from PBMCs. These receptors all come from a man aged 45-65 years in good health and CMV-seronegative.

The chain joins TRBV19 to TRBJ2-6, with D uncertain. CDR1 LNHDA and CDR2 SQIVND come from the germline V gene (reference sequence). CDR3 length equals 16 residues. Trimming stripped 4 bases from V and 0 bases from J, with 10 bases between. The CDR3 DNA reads TGTGCCAGTAGTAAGTCGGGTAACTCTGGGGCCAACGTCCTGACTTTC. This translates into CASSKSGNSGANVLTF.

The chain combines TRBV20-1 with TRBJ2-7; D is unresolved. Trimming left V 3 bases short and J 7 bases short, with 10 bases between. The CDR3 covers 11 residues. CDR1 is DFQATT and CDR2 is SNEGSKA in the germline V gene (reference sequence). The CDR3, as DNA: TGCAGTGCTAGGAGGCAGTGGGAGCAGTACTTC. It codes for CSARRQWEQYF.

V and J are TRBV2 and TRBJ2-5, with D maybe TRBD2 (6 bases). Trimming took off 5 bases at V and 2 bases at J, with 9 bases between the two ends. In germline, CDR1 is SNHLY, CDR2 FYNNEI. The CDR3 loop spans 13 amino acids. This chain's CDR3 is CASSFGTQETQYF. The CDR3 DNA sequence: TGTGCCAGCAGTTTCGGGACTCAAGAGACCCAGTACTTC.

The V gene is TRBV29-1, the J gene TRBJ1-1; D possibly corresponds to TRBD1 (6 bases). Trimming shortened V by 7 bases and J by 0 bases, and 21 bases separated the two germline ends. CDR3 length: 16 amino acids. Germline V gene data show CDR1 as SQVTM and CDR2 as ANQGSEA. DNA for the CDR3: TGCAGCGGTCTATCACAGGGTCCTTACGTGAACACTGAAGCTTTCTTT. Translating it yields CSGLSQGPYVNTEAFF.

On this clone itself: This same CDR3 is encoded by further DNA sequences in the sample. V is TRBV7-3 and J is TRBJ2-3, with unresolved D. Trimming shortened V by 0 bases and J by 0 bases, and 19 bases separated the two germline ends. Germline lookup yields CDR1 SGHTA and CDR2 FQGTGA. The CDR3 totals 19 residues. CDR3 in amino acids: CASSLTPAQAASSTDTQYF. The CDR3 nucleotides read TGTGCCAGCAGCTTAACCCCCGCGCAGGCCGCTTCCAGCACAGATACGCAGTATTTT.